This record looks at one T cell receptor beta chain sequence and its context. There is no known antigen for this receptor. The input lacks base qualities; no much larger clone sits a single base away. TCRbeta CDR3 regions were amplified from genomic DNA using the immunoSEQ Assay, a bias-controlled multiplex PCR. Per the original workflow: The number of nucleated cells in each sample was estimated by amplification of reference gene primers within the assay. To quantify the absolute abundance of each unique TCRbeta CDR3 rearrangement, sequence reads were collapsed and filtered. For each sample, productive Simpson clonality was calculated by taking the square root of Simpson's diversity index across productive rearrangements. TCRdb mirrors the immuneACCESS table, restricted to in-frame sequences. Some clones are absent from its copies; in checked studies, under half trace to an unresolved V gene, and the reason for the others is unknown. The DNA gave D and trimming, while V, J and clone size come from that table. The sample yields fewer than 350,000 clones; 89% were counted once. Roughly 8.9% of the sample goes to the ten largest clones.

This sample is part of a study of blood T cell repertoires in COVID-19 (dated by TCRdb to 2018 to 2021). Describing the broader study: Samples from collaborators originated in the United States, Italy and Spain and spanned both the acute and convalescent phases of COVID-19. The material from the prospective study consisted of cDNA or gDNA derived from T cells, B-cell-depleted T cells, or PBMCs. Subjects who had been exposed to COVID-19, were actively infected with it, or had recovered from it provided the deeply sampled blood TCRbeta repertoires that made up the dataset. The repertoires were released in a freely available public database intended as a resource for research on the immune response to SARS-CoV-2. Samples came from the ongoing ImmuneRACE study (first 160 participants) plus 1,254 subjects from 6 global collaborators. Sample metadata almost always included a de-identified subject ID, COVID-19 status, age in years and sex. Where available, HLA class I and class II types were obtained from metadata supplied by the sample provider rather than from assay-based typing. Broader findings and caveats from the paper: The quantity of clinical and demographic metadata differed by source and by participant and was supplied without curation.

Participants in the prospective study were enrolled through a virtual design, were aged roughly 18 to 100 years, and lived in approximately 25 United States geographic areas. Cohort assignment in the prospective study relied on participant-reported clinical history from a screening survey and a study questionnaire. For ImmuneRACE Cohort 3, a participant was defined as recovered based on two consecutive negative NP/OP PCR tests, clearance by a healthcare professional, or resolution of symptoms. Mobile phlebotomists in the prospective study collected whole blood, serum and a nasopharyngeal or oropharyngeal swab from every participant. Prospective study participants could optionally give additional blood draws and questionnaires over an approximately two-month period. Before DNA extraction, blood samples from the prospective study were shipped at room temperature or frozen. The sample was PBMCs or T cells enriched from blood (not recorded which). This sequence was found in a woman in her forties who had recovered from COVID-19.

This receptor carries the CDR3 CASSRSRGSGANVLTF. The DNA sequence is as follows: TGTGCCAGCAGCAGATCCAGGGGCTCTGGGGCCAACGTCCTGACTTTC. This sequence uses TRBV7-3 and TRBJ2-6; the D gene is perhaps TRBD1, on 6 matching bases. The junction carries 11 bases between V and J, which are trimmed by 5 bases and 0 bases respectively. The CDR3 covers 16 residues, taking in both the cysteine and the phenylalanine. Just the 48-base CDR3 DNA is kept, in frame starting at base 1. Taken from the germline V gene, the CDR1 and CDR2 loops are SGHTA and FQGTGA. Extended through the reference TRBV7-3 and TRBJ2-6 proteins, this CDR3 yields the full variable domain: GAGVSQTPSNKVTEKGKYVELRCDPISGHTALYWYRQSLGQGPEFLIYFQGTGAADDSGLPNDRFFAVRPEGSVSTLKIQRTERGDSAVYLCASSRSRGSGANVLTFGAGSRLTVL.